The entry below gives a single T cell receptor (beta chain) sequence along with its context. V was trimmed by 1 base and J by 2 bases, leaving 15 bases between them. The V gene's germline CDR1 is MGHRA and CDR2 YSYEKL. This CDR3 has 17 amino acids. Samples each had at least 5.5 micrograms of total RNA extracted. This entry comes from a study of blood T cells in healthy people across ages. Combining a sample-barcoded 5' primer with a J-beta primer mix, a second PCR ran for about 6 to 12 cycles. Each cDNA was tagged by a template-switch adaptor containing 12 random nucleotides. TCRdb reanalysed the 5' RACE reads using MiXCR and keeps one entry per CDR3 protein. The data contain about 650,000 distinct CDR3 sequences, 40% to 65% of them singletons.

The chain uses TRBV4-1 and TRBJ2-4, with TRBD2 as a possible D gene (6 bases). The specimen sequenced was blood. The receptor was derived from a woman at least 80 years old in good health. The chain's CDR3 is CASSQVAGSGTKNIQYF. CDR3 coding DNA: TGCGCCAGCAGCCAAGTGGCCGGGAGTGGTACCAAAAACATTCAGTACTTC.